Described below is a single T cell receptor beta chain sequence and its context. This sample was taken from a study of shared clonotypes between healthy human individuals. Germline loops: CDR1 SGHTA, CDR2 FQGNSA. The CDR3 is made up of 15 amino acids. Trimming removed 5 bases from V and 4 bases from J, with 18 bases in between. Terminally differentiated effector memory CD45RA+ cells were excluded by CCR7 positive selection of CD45RO-negative cells. Genomic DNA from each subset was divided evenly over several immunoSEQ plates. Sequencing used immunoSEQ multiplex PCR; TCRdb keeps in-frame clones, though not all of them. The top ten clones hold about 24% of a sample with about 680,000 clones, about 91% of them seen once.

The chain is built from TRBV7-2 and TRBJ2-7; D is possibly TRBD1 (6 bases). Sequencing used naive CD8+ T cells sorted from blood. This TCR derives from a man aged 30 to 45 in good health. The CDR3 spells CASSQGRLARYEQYF. As DNA, the CDR3 is TGTGCCAGCAGCCAGGGGCGGCTAGCAAGATACGAGCAGTACTTC.